A single sample is the source of the 5 T cell receptor beta chains below, sequenced in a study of blood T cell repertoires in COVID-19. This table comes from immunoSEQ multiplex PCR, and its TCRdb copy is limited to in-frame clones, with some not included. The table has about 220,000 clones, 90% seen once. Sequences were obtained from PBMCs or T cells enriched from blood (not recorded which). Every receptor here comes from a man aged 25 to 40 who had been exposed to COVID-19.

This chain links TRBV4-1 with TRBJ2-3, with D hard to call. Trimming removed 4 bases from V and 6 bases from J, with 8 bases in between. The CDR3 is 12 residues long. The germline CDR1 and CDR2 sequences are MGHRA and YSYEKL. CDR3 bases: TGCGCCAGCAGCCTACCCCAGGATACGCAGTATTTT. Translated, it gives CASSLPQDTQYF.

The rearrangement links TRBV18 to TRBJ2-7, with TRBD2 identical over 9 bases. The V gene end was trimmed by 3 bases and the J gene end by 6 bases; junction bases not matched to a gene: 6. Germline V CDR1 and CDR2: KGHSH, LQKENI. The CDR3 loop spans 14 amino acids. CDR3 DNA: TGTGCCAGCTCACCGGGACTAGCCCTCGGCGAGCAGTACTTC. It is translated as CASSPGLALGEQYF. The full variable domain, its missing parts supplied by reference TRBV18 and TRBJ2-7, is NAGVMQNPRHLVRRRGQEARLRCSPMKGHSHVYWYRQLPEEGLKFMVYLQKENIIDESGMPKERFSAEFPKEGPSILRIQQVVRGDSAAYFCASSPGLALGEQYFGPGTRLTVT.

J is TRBJ2-5 and V is TRBV20-1; D uncertain. Germline assignment: CDR1 DFQATT and CDR2 SNEGSKA (reference sequence). This CDR3 comprises 12 residues. Trimming left V 3 bases short and J 6 bases short, with 11 bases between. This CDR3 reads CSASVGGQTQYF. The CDR3 DNA reads TGCAGTGCTAGTGTGGGTGGGCAGACCCAGTACTTC.

The CDR3 is CASSARDLNEQFF. The CDR3 DNA follows: TGTGCCAGCAGCGCCCGGGACTTAAATGAGCAGTTCTTC. The chain employs TRBV9 and TRBJ2-1; TRBD2 might be the D (6 bases). CDR1 and CDR2 from the germline V gene are SGDLS and YYNGEE. The CDR3 has 13 residues. V was clipped by 3 bases and J by 7 bases, with 11 bases between them. Complete variable domain (other parts from reference TRBV9 and TRBJ2-1): DSGVTQTPKHLITATGQRVTLRCSPRSGDLSVYWYQQSLDQGLQFLIQYYNGEERAKGNILERFSAQQFPDLHSELNLSSLELGDSALYFCASSARDLNEQFFGPGTRLTVL.

This chain connects TRBV11-2 to TRBJ2-7, with D tentatively TRBD1 (6 bases). The CDR3 has 13 residues. Germline loops: CDR1 SGHAT, CDR2 FQNNGV. V shed 5 bases and J shed 4 bases, with 12 bases lying between them. CDR3 loop: CASSQGTSYEQYF. CDR3 DNA sequence: TGTGCCAGCAGCCAGGGGACCTCGTACGAGCAGTACTTC. The whole variable domain, filled in from reference TRBV11-2 and TRBJ2-7, reads EAGVAQSPRYKIIEKRQSVAFWCNPISGHATLYWYQQILGQGPKLLIQFQNNGVVDDSQLPKDRFSAERLKGVDSTLKIQPAKLEDSAVYLCASSQGTSYEQYFGPGTRLTVT.